This T cell receptor beta chain came from a study of Ad26.COV2.S vaccination and SARS-CoV-2 variants. On this clone itself: Its matching antigen is unknown.

Regarding treatment: some 20 received Ad26.COV2.S at low or high dose, single or two shots; 5 received placebo; per-sample allocation not given. Sampling took place 63 days after the first vaccine or placebo injection. Study conclusions and caveats: The authors reported substantial breadth in spike-specific CD8+ and CD4+ T cell responses after vaccination.

Using immunoSEQ multiplex PCR, the repertoire was profiled, and TCRdb retains in-frame clones only, with some absent. Of some 500,000 clones detected, nearly 90% appear once; the ten largest clones hold over 2%. Sequenced here: peripheral blood, sampled in a trial of Ad26.COV2.S vaccine versus placebo. The receptor's source is a person aged 18 to 59 who received the Ad26.COV2.S COVID-19 vaccine or a placebo.

In DNA form, the CDR3 reads TGCGCCAGCAGCTTTGGGGCAGCCGGTAACACTGAAGCTTTCTTT. Translated, it gives CASSFGAAGNTEAFF. The chain carries TRBV5-1 and TRBJ1-1; weak D call: TRBD1 (5 bases). The CDR3 runs 15 residues. Germline V gene lookup returns CDR1 SGHRS and CDR2 YFSETQ. V lost 2 bases and J 2 bases, leaving 13 bases between the germline ends.